This TCR beta chain was profiled in a study of blood T cell repertoires in COVID-19. On the study more broadly: Samples representing acute and convalescent COVID-19 were sourced from the United States, Italy and Spain. Sample material is recorded as cDNA or gDNA derived from T cells, B-cell-depleted T cells, or PBMCs.

Assay: immunoSEQ multiplex PCR; the TCRdb copy retains only in-frame clones and omits some. This table has 200,000 to 300,000 clones, 85% to 90% appearing once. Germline-derived CDR1 and CDR2 are SGDLS and YYNGEE. V lost 0 bases to trimming and J lost 4 bases, with 16 bases between them. The CDR3 is made up of 16 amino acids. This chain connects TRBV9 to TRBJ1-1; the D gene is possibly TRBD1 (6 bases). The specimen was peripheral blood. The sequence came from an elderly man with acute or convalescent COVID-19. The CDR3 DNA reads as TGTGCCAGCAGCGTAGGTTCAGGGGTTGGGAGCACTGAAGCTTTCTTT. This translates into CASSVGSGVGSTEAFF.